The 12 T cell receptor beta chains listed next were all sequenced from one sample in a study of beta chain features in type 1 diabetes (dated by TCRdb to 2017 to 2018). Libraries were prepared through the immunoSEQ multiplex PCR assay. The entire amount of isolated RNA was reverse transcribed using the High Capacity cDNA Reverse Transcription Kit, so the sequenced TCRB transcripts were expressed ones. Not all clones reach the TCRdb copy of this immuneACCESS table, which keeps in-frame sequences only. Checked studies attribute under half of the gap to unresolved V genes and leave the rest unexplained. The sample profile shows some 400,000 clones; approximately 16% of them were found once. The ten biggest clones cover more than 0.015% of the sample. Sequenced input: naive CD4+ T cells from blood. Explained via the paper, the cell subset or site label denotes: true naive CD4+ T cells. All receptors derive from a woman younger than 35 in good health.

This clone was observed a few times. The chain has TRBV6-5 and TRBJ1-4, with D possibly matching TRBD1 (5 bases). V was pared by 0 bases and J by 7 bases, with 9 bases between. Looked up from germline, CDR1 is MNHEY and CDR2 is SVGAGI. There are 14 residues in the CDR3. The CDR3 coding sequence is TGTGCCAGCAGTTACTCGTCAGGGTTTGAAAAACTGTTTTTT. Its protein is CASSYSSGFEKLFF.

V is TRBV9 and J is TRBJ2-1; possibly TRBD2 for D (6 bases). The CDR3 extends over 15 amino acids. CDR1 and CDR2 from the germline V gene are SGDLS and YYNGEE. Trimming shortened V by 4 bases and J by 8 bases, and 19 bases separated the two germline ends. The CDR3 reads CASSPTAGPLYEQFF. The CDR3 region has the DNA TGTGCCAGCAGCCCCACAGCGGGTCCTCTCTATGAGCAGTTCTTC.

This clone has just a few counts. This chain links TRBV25-1 with TRBJ2-1; TRBD2 might be the D (5 bases). V was trimmed by 1 base and J by 6 bases, leaving 13 bases between them. Germline CDR1 MGHDK, CDR2 SYGVNS. CDR3 length equals 15 residues. Here the CDR3 reads CASSELGRTGNEQFF. CDR3 nucleotide sequence: TGTGCCAGCAGTGAATTGGGGAGAACGGGCAATGAGCAGTTCTTC. The entire variable domain, with the rest obtained from reference TRBV25-1 and TRBJ2-1, is as follows: EADIYQTPRYLVIGTGKKITLECSQTMGHDKMYWYQQDPGMELHLIHYSYGVNSTEKGDLSSESTVSRIRTEHFPLTLESARPSHTSQYLCASSELGRTGNEQFFGPGTRLTVL.

This chain joins TRBV18 and TRBJ2-2; 9 nucleotides agree with TRBD1. CDR1 and CDR2 (germline): KGHSH, LQKENI. This CDR3 is built from 17 residues. Trimming removed 3 bases from V and 4 bases from J; junction bases left unmatched: 9. This chain's CDR3 is CASSPKQGAPVTGELFF. The CDR3 nucleotides are TGTGCCAGCTCACCCAAACAGGGGGCGCCGGTCACCGGGGAGCTGTTTTTT.

This chain connects TRBV5-4 to TRBJ1-2; 8 nucleotides match TRBD1. CDR3 size: 14 residues. Germline-derived CDR1 and CDR2 are SGHNT and YYREEE (reference sequence). V lost 2 bases to trimming and J lost 5 bases; unmatched junction nucleotides: 5. CDR3 residues: CASSFWTGIYGYTF. In nucleotides, the CDR3 is TGTGCCAGCAGCTTTTGGACAGGGATTTATGGCTACACCTTC.

This clone was picked up a small number of times. The chain combines TRBV30 with TRBJ1-5; no clear D. The CDR3 length is 15 residues. From germline, CDR1 is GTSNPN and CDR2 SVGIG (reference sequence). The V gene lost 0 bases and the J gene lost 2 bases, with 11 bases spanning the gap. The DNA of the CDR3 is TGTGCCTGGAGTGTATTGAGCATGGGCAATCAGCCCCAGCATTTT. Its translation: CAWSVLSMGNQPQHF.

This chain uses TRBV6-6 with TRBJ2-7; weak D call: TRBD2 (7 bases). Germline V lookup: CDR1 MNHNY, CDR2 SVGAGI (reference sequence). The V end was cut by 10 bases, the J end by 4 bases, with 17 bases between. The length of the CDR3 is 13 residues. The CDR3 loop is CATLPGGLYEQYF. CDR3 coding DNA: TGTGCCACCCTACCCGGGGGGCTTTACGAGCAGTACTTC.

The chain uses TRBV6-6 and TRBJ2-5; no firm D call. Trimming pared 3 bases from V and 5 bases from J, leaving 13 bases between. Germline CDR1 is MNHNY and CDR2 is SVGAGI (reference sequence). This CDR3 is built from 14 residues. For the CDR3, the DNA is TGTGCCAGCAGTTATGGGCCCCAGATGGAGACCCAGTACTTC. It specifies CASSYGPQMETQYF.

This clone has a handful of counts. The V call is TRBV12-5, the J call TRBJ2-5; 8 bases agree with TRBD1. The CDR3 length is 16 residues. After removal of 1 base from V and 5 bases from J, the junction contained 9 bases not matched to a gene. Germline V gives CDR1 LGHNT, CDR2 FRNRAP. This chain's CDR3 is CASGLGIGQGWETQYF. CDR3 coding DNA: TGTGCTAGTGGTTTGGGGATTGGACAGGGCTGGGAGACCCAGTACTTC.

This chain links TRBV6-6 with TRBJ2-5, with TRBD1 matching 10 bases. CDR3 length: 14 residues. The V gene end was trimmed by 5 bases and the J gene end by 5 bases; junction bases not matched to a gene: 5. The germline gives CDR1 MNHNY, CDR2 SVGAGI (reference sequence). The CDR3 DNA is TGTGCCAGCAGTCCCGGGACAGGGGTCGAGACCCAGTACTTC. This gives the protein CASSPGTGVETQYF.

The V and J genes are TRBV5-4 and TRBJ1-1; D might be TRBD1 (6 bases). Trimming removed 2 bases at V and 4 bases at J, with 9 bases between. This CDR3 is 13 amino acids long. Germline loops: CDR1 SGHNT, CDR2 YYREEE (reference sequence). The CDR3 DNA is TGTGCCAGCAGCTTACGAGGGGGCACTGAAGCTTTCTTT. Amino acid sequence: CASSLRGGTEAFF.

There are a few counts of this clone. This sequence joins TRBV29-1 and TRBJ2-5, with 8 bases lining up with TRBD2. The CDR3 has 14 residues. Looked up from germline, CDR1 is SQVTM and CDR2 is ANQGSEA. After removal of 6 bases from V and 0 bases from J, the junction contained 6 bases not matched to a gene. CDR3 amino acids: CSVGSGIYQETQYF. The CDR3 region has the DNA TGCAGCGTCGGTAGCGGGATTTACCAAGAGACCCAGTACTTC. Drawing the rest from reference TRBV29-1 and TRBJ2-5, the complete variable domain is SAVISQKPSRDICQRGTSLTIQCQVDSQVTMMFWYRQQPGQSLTLIATANQGSEATYESGFVIDKFPISRPNLTFSTLTVSNMSPEDSSIYLCSVGSGIYQETQYFGPGTRLLVL.